These 4 T cell receptor beta chains came from one sample sequenced in a study of beta chain features in type 1 diabetes. Study results and limitations: Type 1 diabetes patients showed a moderate but significant shortening of TCRB CDR3s in all four CD4+ subsets.

Every isolated RNA sample was fully reverse transcribed, so sequencing captured expressed TCRB transcripts. Data came from immunoSEQ multiplex PCR; TCRdb stores just in-frame clones and leaves some out. Among more than 25,000 clones, 56% were seen once, and the ten largest hold 1.5%. The antigens these receptors bind are not known. The sequenced sample consisted of Tregs from blood. The receptors were sampled from a woman younger than 30 with type 1 diabetes.

This chain links TRBV5-4 with TRBJ1-2, with 7 nucleotides matching TRBD1. V shed 5 bases and J 8 bases; nucleotides not matched to a gene: 12. Per the germline V gene, CDR1 is SGHNT and CDR2 is YYREEE (reference sequence). The CDR3 has 14 amino acids. CDR3 in amino acids: CASSHDRVVKGYTF. The DNA for the CDR3 is TGTGCCAGCAGTCACGACAGGGTGGTCAAAGGCTACACCTTC.

The chain couples TRBV6-1 to TRBJ2-2; the D is unclear. V shed 4 bases and J shed 5 bases, with 5 bases lying between them. This CDR3 spans 12 amino acids. Germline CDR1 is MNHNS and CDR2 is SASEGT. Written as DNA, the CDR3 is TGTGCCAGCAGTGGGCCAACCGGGGAGCTGTTTTTT. Residues: CASSGPTGELFF.

This rearrangement joins TRBV19 to TRBJ1-5; 9 nucleotides line up with TRBD1. With V trimmed by 9 bases and J by 2 bases, 14 bases remained unmatched. This CDR3 is built from 17 residues. CDR1 is LNHDA and CDR2 is SQIVND in the germline V gene (reference sequence). CDR3 nucleotide sequence: TGTGCCAGCACCCGGGACAGGGCCGAAAAGGGCAATCAGCCCCAGCATTTT. Translating gives CASTRDRAEKGNQPQHF.

This clone was counted only a few times. The rearrangement links TRBV15 to TRBJ2-2, with 7 bases lining up with TRBD1. The V gene's germline CDR1 is LNHNV and CDR2 YYDKDF (reference sequence). The CDR3 has 16 residues. V was clipped by 0 bases and J by 3 bases; unmatched bases: 4. This CDR3 reads CATSRDDRADTGELFF. The CDR3 DNA reads as TGTGCCACCAGCAGAGATGACAGGGCCGACACCGGGGAGCTGTTTTTT.